One T cell receptor beta chain is described in this entry. Sequence at one end of the junction differs from germline and may be a read error. TCRbeta libraries were built with three rounds of nested PCR, modified from ARM-PCR. TCRdb re-called the multiplex PCR reads with MiXCR, one entry per CDR3 protein. The sample has approximately 79,000 distinct CDR3 sequences, roughly two thirds seen once. The CDR3 length is 12 residues. Germline lookup yields CDR1 ENHRY and CDR2 SYGVKD. The sample originates from a study of tumor and adjacent non-tumor tissue in lung cancer. Study-wide context: There were some 11 adenocarcinoma, a couple of squamous cell carcinoma and 1 small cell lung cancer cases. Patients were aged about 30 to 85, approximately 11 men and 5 women, stage I to III.

No cell sorting was done before RNA was extracted from the tissue. What was sequenced was lung tumor tissue. The TCR comes from a man aged 65 to 79 with non-small cell lung cancer. The chain has TRBV10-3 and TRBJ2-7; TRBD1 aligns across 10 bases. In DNA, the CDR3 is TGTGCCACGGGACAGGGGATGTACGAGCAGTACTTT. Its protein is CATGQGMYEQYF.